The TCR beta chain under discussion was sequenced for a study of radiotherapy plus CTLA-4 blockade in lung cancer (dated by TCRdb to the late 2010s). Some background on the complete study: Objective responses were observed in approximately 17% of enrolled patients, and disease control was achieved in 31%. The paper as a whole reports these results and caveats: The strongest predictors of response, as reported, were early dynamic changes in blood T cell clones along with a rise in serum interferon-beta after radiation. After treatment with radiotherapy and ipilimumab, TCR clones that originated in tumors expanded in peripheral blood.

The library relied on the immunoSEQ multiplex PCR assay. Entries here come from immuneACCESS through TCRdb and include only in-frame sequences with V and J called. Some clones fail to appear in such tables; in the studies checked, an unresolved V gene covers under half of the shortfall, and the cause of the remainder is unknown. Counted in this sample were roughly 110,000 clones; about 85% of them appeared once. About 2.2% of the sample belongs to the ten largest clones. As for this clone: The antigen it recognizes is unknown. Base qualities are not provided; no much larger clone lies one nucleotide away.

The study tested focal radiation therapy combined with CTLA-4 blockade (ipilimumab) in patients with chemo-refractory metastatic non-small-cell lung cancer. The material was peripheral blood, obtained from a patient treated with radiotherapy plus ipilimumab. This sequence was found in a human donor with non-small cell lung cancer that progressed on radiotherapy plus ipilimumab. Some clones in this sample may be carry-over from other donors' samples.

This receptor carries the CDR3 CASSPGTVVGYTF. The bases read TGCGCCAGCAGCCCAGGGACAGTGGTGGGCTACACCTTC. The chain links TRBV5-1 with TRBJ1-2, with 7 bases in between that match TRBD1. Per the germline V gene, SGHRS is the CDR1 and YFSETQ is the CDR2. V and J are trimmed by 4 bases and 8 bases, and the gene matches miss 8 bases of the junction. Including the terminal cysteine and phenylalanine, the CDR3 comprises 13 residues. Here the CDR3 DNA is all that survives: 39 bases in frame from base 1.